The entry that follows covers one T cell receptor (beta chain) sequence. The target antigen is unknown. The sample is drawn from a study of spatial heterogeneity in lung cancer. Study details: Sequencing consistently turned up more beta-chain sequences than alpha-chain sequences.

Findings and caveats of the study: Ubiquitous expanded tumor TCRs showed up in blood more at resection than follow-up.

TCRdb reprocessed the 5' RACE reads via MiXCR and lists one record per CDR3 protein. Of about 120,000 distinct CDR3 sequences listed, more than 10% are singletons. The CDR3 runs 15 residues. Per germline, CDR1 LGHDT and CDR2 YNNKEL (reference sequence). The V gene lost 4 bases and the J gene lost 5 bases, with 15 bases spanning the gap. The sample's time point: blood at routine non-recurrence follow-up after resection. The study sequenced unsorted whole RNA from tumor, nontumor lung or frozen PBMC. Specimen: PBMCs, collected at follow-up. This TCR was sampled from a male donor with early-stage non-small cell lung cancer. The rearrangement uses TRBV3-1 and TRBJ2-1, with D possibly called TRBD1 or TRBD2 (5 bases each). Here the CDR3 reads CASSPTGTQNNEQFF. The CDR3 DNA follows: TGTGCCAGCAGCCCAACCGGGACGCAAAACAATGAGCAGTTCTTC.